The present T cell receptor beta chain was sequenced within a study of blood T cell repertoires in COVID-19. Study-wide context: Researchers got acute and convalescent COVID-19 samples from the United States, Italy and Spain. Sources were T cells, B-cell-depleted T cells, or PBMCs; the material itself was cDNA or gDNA.

From germline, CDR1 is SGHDN and CDR2 FVKESK. V lost 4 bases and J lost 10; bases outside the gene matches: 5. The CDR3 is made up of 14 amino acids. Authors' analysis steps: Reference gene primer amplification in the assay estimated nucleated cell counts. Libraries were prepared by immunoSEQ multiplex PCR; TCRdb keeps only in-frame clonotypes and omits some of them. V and J calls and clone size come straight from that table; D and trimming were deduced from the DNA. This table holds hundreds of thousands of clones, 85% to 90% found once. The rearrangement uses TRBV14 and TRBJ1-6, with 9 bases matching TRBD1. This TCR came from a man aged 18 to 35 with COVID-19, enrolled during active disease. The specimen was peripheral blood. DNA for the CDR3: TGTGCCAGCAGCCTGGACAGGGGCGGGTCACCCCTCCACTTT. Its translation is CASSLDRGGSPLHF.